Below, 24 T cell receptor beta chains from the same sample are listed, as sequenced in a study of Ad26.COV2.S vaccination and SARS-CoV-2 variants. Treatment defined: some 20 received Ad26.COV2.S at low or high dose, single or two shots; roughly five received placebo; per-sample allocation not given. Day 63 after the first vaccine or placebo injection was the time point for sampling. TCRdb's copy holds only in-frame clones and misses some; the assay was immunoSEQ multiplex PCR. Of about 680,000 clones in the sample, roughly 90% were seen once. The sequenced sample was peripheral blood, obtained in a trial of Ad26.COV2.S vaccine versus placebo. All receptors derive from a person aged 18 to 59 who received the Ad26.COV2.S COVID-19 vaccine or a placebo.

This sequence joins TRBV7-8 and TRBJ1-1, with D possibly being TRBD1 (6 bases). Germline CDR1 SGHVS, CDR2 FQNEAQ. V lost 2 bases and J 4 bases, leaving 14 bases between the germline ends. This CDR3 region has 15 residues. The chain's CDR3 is CASSLSRRGITEAFF. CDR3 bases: TGTGCCAGCAGCTTATCCCGGAGGGGGATCACTGAAGCTTTCTTT.

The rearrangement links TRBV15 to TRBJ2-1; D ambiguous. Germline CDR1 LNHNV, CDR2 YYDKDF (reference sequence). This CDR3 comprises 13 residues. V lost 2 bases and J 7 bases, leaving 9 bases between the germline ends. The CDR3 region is CATSRWLGNEQFF. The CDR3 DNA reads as TGTGCCACCAGCAGATGGTTAGGGAATGAGCAGTTCTTC.

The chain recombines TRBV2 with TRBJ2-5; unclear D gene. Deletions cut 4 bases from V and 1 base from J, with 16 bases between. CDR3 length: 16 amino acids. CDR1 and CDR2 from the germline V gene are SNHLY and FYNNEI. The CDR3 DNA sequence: TGTGCCAGCAGTGGTCTCACTATCCTCCCCCAAGAGACCCAGTACTTC. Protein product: CASSGLTILPQETQYF.

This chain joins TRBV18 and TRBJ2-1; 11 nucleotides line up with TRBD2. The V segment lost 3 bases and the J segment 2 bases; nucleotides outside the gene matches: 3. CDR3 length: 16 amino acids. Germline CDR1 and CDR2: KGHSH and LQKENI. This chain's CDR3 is CASSPSGGAPYNEQFF. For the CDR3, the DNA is TGTGCCAGCTCACCTAGCGGGGGGGCCCCCTACAATGAGCAGTTCTTC.

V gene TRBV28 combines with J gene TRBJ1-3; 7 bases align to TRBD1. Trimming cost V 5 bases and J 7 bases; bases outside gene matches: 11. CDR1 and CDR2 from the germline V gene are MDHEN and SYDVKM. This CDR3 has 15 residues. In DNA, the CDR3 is TGTGCCAGCAGTCGGACAGGAACTCTAGGGAACACCATATATTTT. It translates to CASSRTGTLGNTIYF.

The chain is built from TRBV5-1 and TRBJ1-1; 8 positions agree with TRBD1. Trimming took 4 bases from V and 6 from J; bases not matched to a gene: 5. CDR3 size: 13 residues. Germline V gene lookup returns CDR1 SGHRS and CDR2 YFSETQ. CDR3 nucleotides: TGCGCCAGCAGCCCAGACAGGGGACCTGAAGCTTTCTTT. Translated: CASSPDRGPEAFF.

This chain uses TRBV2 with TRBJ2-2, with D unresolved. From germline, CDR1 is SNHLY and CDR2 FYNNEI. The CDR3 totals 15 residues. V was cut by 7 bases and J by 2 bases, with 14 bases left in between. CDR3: CASTPGRPNTGELFF. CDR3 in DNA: TGTGCCAGCACCCCTGGCCGGCCTAACACCGGGGAGCTGTTTTTT.

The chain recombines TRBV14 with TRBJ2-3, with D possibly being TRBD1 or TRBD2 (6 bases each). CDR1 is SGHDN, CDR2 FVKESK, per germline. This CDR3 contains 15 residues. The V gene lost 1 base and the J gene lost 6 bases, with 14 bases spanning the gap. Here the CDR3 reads CASSQGRGAWDTQYF. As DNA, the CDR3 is TGTGCCAGCAGCCAAGGTAGGGGGGCCTGGGATACGCAGTATTTT. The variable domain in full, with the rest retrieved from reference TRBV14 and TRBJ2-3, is EAGVTQFPSHSVIEKGQTVTLRCDPISGHDNLYWYRRVMGKEIKFLLHFVKESKQDESGMPNNRFLAERTGGTYSTLKVQPAELEDSGVYFCASSQGRGAWDTQYFGPGTRLTVL.

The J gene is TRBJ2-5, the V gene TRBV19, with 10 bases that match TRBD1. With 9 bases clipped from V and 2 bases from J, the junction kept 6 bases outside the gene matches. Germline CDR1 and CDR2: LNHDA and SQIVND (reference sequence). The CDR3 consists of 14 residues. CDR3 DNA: TGTGCCAGCCGGGACAGGGGCCGACAAGAGACCCAGTACTTC. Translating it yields CASRDRGRQETQYF.

CDR3 in DNA: TGTGCCAGCAGCTTAGGGGGACTAGCGGGCTCCTACAATGAGCAGTTCTTC. This sequence encodes CASSLGGLAGSYNEQFF. This chain uses TRBV7-8 with TRBJ2-1; 12 bases are a match to TRBD2. Trimming at V came to 1 base and at J to 0 bases, leaving 1 base not matched to a gene. Germline values: CDR1 SGHVS, CDR2 FQNEAQ. The CDR3 spans 17 residues.

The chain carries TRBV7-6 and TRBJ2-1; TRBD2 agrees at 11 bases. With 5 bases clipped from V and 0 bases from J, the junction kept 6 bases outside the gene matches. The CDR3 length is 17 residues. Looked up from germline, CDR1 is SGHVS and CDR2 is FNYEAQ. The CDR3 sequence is CASSPRLAGPSYNEQFF. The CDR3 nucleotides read TGTGCCAGCAGCCCAAGACTAGCGGGGCCCTCCTACAATGAGCAGTTCTTC.

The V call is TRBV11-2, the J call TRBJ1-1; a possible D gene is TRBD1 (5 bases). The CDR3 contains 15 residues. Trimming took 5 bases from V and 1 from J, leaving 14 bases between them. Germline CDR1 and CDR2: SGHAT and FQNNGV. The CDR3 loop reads CASSLGTKSNTEAFF. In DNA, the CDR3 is TGTGCCAGCAGCCTGGGGACGAAGTCGAACACTGAAGCTTTCTTT.

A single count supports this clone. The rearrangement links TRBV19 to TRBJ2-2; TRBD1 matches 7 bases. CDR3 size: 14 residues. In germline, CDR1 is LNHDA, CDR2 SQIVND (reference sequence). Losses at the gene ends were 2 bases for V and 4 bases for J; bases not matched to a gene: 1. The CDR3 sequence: CASSITGATGELFF. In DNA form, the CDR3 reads TGTGCCAGTAGTATAACAGGGGCCACCGGGGAGCTGTTTTTT.

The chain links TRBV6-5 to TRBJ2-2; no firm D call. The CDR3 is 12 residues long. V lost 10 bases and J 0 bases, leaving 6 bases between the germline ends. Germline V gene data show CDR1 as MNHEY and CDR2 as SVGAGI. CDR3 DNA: TGTGCCACTAGGGCGAACACCGGGGAGCTGTTTTTT. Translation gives CATRANTGELFF.

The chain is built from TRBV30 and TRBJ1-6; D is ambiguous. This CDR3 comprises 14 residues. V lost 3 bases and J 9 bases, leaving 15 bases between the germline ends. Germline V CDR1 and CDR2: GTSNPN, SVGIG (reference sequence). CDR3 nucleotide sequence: TGTGCCTGGAGGGCGGACGGAGGAAGTTCACCCCTCCACTTT. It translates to CAWRADGGSSPLHF.

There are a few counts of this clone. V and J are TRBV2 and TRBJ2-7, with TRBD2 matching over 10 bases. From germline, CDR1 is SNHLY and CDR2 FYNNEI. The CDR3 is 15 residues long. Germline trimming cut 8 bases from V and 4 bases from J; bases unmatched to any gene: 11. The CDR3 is CASRRGLAAGYEQYF. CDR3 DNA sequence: TGTGCCAGCCGACGAGGACTAGCGGCTGGTTACGAGCAGTACTTC.

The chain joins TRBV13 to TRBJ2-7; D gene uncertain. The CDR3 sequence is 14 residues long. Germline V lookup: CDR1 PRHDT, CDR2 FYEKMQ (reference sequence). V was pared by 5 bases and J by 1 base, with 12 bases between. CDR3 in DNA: TGTGCCAGCAGCACCCGGACGGGTTCCTACGAGCAGTACTTC. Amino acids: CASSTRTGSYEQYF.

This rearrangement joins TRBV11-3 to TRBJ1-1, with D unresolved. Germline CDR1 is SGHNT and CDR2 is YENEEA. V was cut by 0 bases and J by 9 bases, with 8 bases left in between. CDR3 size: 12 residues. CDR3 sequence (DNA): TGTGCCAGCAGCTTAGATGGATCCCAAGCTTTCTTT. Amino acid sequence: CASSLDGSQAFF.

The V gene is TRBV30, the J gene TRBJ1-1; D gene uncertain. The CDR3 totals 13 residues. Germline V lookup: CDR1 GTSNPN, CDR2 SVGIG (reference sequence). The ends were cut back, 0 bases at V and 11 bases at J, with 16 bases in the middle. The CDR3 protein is CAWSVEGKVVAFF. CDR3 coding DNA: TGTGCCTGGAGTGTAGAGGGAAAGGTAGTCGCTTTCTTT.

The CDR3 DNA reads TGCGCCAGCAGCCAAGGTCAGGGGAGCGGATCGGGTGGCCAAGAGACCCAGTACTTC. Translated: CASSQGQGSGSGGQETQYF. J is TRBJ2-5 and V is TRBV4-1; perhaps TRBD1 as D (6 bases). The CDR3 is made up of 19 amino acids. Germline V lookup: CDR1 MGHRA, CDR2 YSYEKL. Trimming cost V 1 base and J 1 base, with 22 bases left between them.

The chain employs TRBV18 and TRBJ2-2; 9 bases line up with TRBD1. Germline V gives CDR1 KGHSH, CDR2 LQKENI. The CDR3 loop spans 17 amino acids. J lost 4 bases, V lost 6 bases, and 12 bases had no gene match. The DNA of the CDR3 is TGTGCCAGCTCGCAACCAAGAGGGACAGGGATCACCGGGGAGCTGTTTTTT. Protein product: CASSQPRGTGITGELFF.

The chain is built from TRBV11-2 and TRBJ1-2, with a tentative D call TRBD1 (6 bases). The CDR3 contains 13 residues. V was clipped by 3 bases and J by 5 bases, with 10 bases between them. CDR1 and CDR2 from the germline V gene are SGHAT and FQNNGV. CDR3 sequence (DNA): TGTGCCAGCAGCTTTGGGGGGGCGTATGGCTACACCTTC. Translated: CASSFGGAYGYTF.

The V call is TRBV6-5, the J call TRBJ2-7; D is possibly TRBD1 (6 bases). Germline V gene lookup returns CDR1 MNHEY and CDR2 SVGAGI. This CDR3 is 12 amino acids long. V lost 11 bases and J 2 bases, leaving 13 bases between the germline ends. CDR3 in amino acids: CAAGQGTYEQYF. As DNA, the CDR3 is TGTGCCGCCGGGCAGGGGACCTACGAGCAGTACTTC.

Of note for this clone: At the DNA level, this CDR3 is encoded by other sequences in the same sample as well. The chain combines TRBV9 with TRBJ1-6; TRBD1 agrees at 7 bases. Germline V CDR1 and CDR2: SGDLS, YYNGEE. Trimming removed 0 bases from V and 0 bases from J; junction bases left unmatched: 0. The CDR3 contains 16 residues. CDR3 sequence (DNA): TGTGCCAGCAGCGTAGCAGGGGGCTCCTATAATTCACCCCTCCACTTT. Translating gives CASSVAGGSYNSPLHF.